A single sample is the source of the 5 T cell receptor beta chains below, sequenced in a study of shared clonotypes between healthy human individuals. The method was immunoSEQ multiplex PCR; TCRdb's version includes in-frame clones alone and lacks a portion of them. This table holds some 2.4 million clones, approximately 93% found once. The sample taken for sequencing was naive CD4+ T cells from PBMCs. The subset is: CD45RA+ positively selected. The receptors derive from a man aged 18 to 29 in good health. Some clones in this sample may be carry-over from other donors' samples.

This chain connects TRBV27 to TRBJ2-1; D is undetermined. The germline V and J ends were trimmed by 6 bases and 6 bases, with 15 bases remaining between them. Looked up from germline, CDR1 is MNHEY and CDR2 is SMNVEV (reference sequence). The CDR3 is 14 residues long. In nucleotides, the CDR3 is TGTGCCAGCAGCCCGATCCTTTTGAGCAATGAGCAGTTCTTC. Amino acid sequence: CASSPILLSNEQFF.

This rearrangement joins TRBV6-4 to TRBJ1-5; no firm D call. The CDR3 loop spans 15 amino acids. V lost 7 bases and J 4 bases, leaving 17 bases between the germline ends. Germline assignment: CDR1 MRHNA and CDR2 SNTAGT. This CDR3 is CASMEDPQPNQPQHF. The DNA of the CDR3 is TGTGCCAGCATGGAGGATCCCCAGCCAAATCAGCCCCAGCATTTT.

This clone was found once. The chain combines TRBV9 with TRBJ1-3; D is unresolved. CDR1 and CDR2 from the germline V gene are SGDLS and YYNGEE. The length of the CDR3 is 16 residues. Trimming shortened V by 0 bases and J by 2 bases, and 12 bases separated the two germline ends. CDR3 sequence reads: CASSVAWGGTGNTIYF. The CDR3 nucleotides read TGTGCCAGCAGCGTAGCTTGGGGAGGAACTGGAAACACCATATATTTT.

The rearrangement uses TRBV11-2 and TRBJ2-7; D is unresolved. V was pared by 1 base and J by 5 bases, with 12 bases between. Germline CDR1 SGHAT, CDR2 FQNNGV. CDR3 length: 14 amino acids. The CDR3 loop is CASSLGVLRNEQYF. As DNA, the CDR3 is TGTGCCAGCAGCTTAGGGGTTTTAAGGAACGAGCAGTACTTC.

The chain recombines TRBV7-9 with TRBJ2-2; unclear D gene. This CDR3 contains 16 residues. The V gene's germline CDR1 is SEHNR and CDR2 FQNEAQ (reference sequence). V shed 1 base and J shed 3 bases, with 12 bases lying between them. The CDR3 DNA reads TGTGCCAGCAGCTTAGAACCCCTCGGGTACACCGGGGAGCTGTTTTTT. Amino acids: CASSLEPLGYTGELFF.